The source of this TCR beta chain is a study of cytomegalovirus exposure and HLA in healthy donors. PCR primers comprised 60 Vbeta and 13 Jbeta primers. The method was immunoSEQ multiplex PCR; TCRdb's version includes in-frame clones alone and lacks a portion of them. Here the sample spans about 130,000 clones, over 60% being singletons. Study results and caveats: There were several of the most significant clusters that appeared linked to common viral pathogens in a later analysis. Upon later analysis, TCR association rates were observed to vary by HLA locus, being highest for DRB1 and lowest for HLA-C. Presence/absence analyses assumed roughly uniform sequencing depth across donors.

To note about this clone: Antigen unknown.

Germline CDR1 and CDR2: SGDLS and YYNGEE. Trimming left V 2 bases short and J 8 bases short, with 16 bases between. The CDR3 has 15 residues. The sequenced material came from PBMCs. The chain carries TRBV9 and TRBJ1-4; D might be TRBD1 (6 bases). The receptor's source is a woman aged 60-75 years in good health and CMV-seropositive. This CDR3 is CASSVEVGRGEKLFF. In nucleotides, the CDR3 is TGTGCCAGCAGCGTGGAGGTCGGCAGGGGCGAAAAACTGTTTTTT.